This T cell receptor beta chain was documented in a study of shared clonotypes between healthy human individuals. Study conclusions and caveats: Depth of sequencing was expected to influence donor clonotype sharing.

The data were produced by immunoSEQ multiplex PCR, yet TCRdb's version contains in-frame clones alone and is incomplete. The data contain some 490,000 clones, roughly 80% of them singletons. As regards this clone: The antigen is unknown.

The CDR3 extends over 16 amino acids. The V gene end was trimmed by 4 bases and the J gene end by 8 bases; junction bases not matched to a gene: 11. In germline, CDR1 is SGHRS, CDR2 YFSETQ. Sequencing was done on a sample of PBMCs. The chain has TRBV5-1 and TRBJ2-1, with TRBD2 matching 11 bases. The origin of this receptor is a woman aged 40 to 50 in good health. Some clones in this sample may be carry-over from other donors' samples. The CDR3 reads CASSNSGTSGFDEQFF. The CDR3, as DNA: TGCGCCAGCAGCAACTCCGGGACTAGCGGTTTCGATGAGCAGTTCTTC.